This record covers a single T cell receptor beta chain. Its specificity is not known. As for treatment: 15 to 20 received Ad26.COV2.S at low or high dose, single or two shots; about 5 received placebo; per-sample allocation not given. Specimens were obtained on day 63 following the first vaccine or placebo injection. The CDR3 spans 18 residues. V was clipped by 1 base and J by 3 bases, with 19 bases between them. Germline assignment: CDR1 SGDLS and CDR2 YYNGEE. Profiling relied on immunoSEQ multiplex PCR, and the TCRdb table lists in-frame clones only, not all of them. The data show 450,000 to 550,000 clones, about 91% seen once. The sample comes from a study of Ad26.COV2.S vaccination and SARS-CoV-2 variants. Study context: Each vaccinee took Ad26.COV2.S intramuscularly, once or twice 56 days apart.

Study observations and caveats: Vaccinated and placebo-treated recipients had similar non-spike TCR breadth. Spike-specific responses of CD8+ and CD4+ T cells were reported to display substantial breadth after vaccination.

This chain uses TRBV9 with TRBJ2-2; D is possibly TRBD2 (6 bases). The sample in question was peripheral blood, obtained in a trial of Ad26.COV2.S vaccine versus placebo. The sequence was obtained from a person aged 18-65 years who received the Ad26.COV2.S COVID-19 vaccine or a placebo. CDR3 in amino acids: CASSVTRHGGLDTGELFF. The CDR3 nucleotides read TGTGCCAGCAGCGTAACTCGTCATGGGGGGTTGGACACCGGGGAGCTGTTTTTT. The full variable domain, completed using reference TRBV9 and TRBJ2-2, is DSGVTQTPKHLITATGQRVTLRCSPRSGDLSVYWYQQSLDQGLQFLIQYYNGEERAKGNILERFSAQQFPDLHSELNLSSLELGDSALYFCASSVTRHGGLDTGELFFGEGSRLTVL.